The present TCR beta chain was sequenced within a study of blood T cell repertoires in COVID-19. Study as a whole: The United States, Italy and Spain supplied acute and convalescent COVID-19 samples. Sample material is recorded as cDNA or gDNA derived from T cells, B-cell-depleted T cells, or PBMCs.

Germline CDR1 reads SGDLS; CDR2 reads YYNGEE. V lost 3 bases and J lost 4; bases outside the gene matches: 8. The CDR3 contains 16 residues. Original handling: Cell counts per sample came from amplifying reference gene primers. Generated by immunoSEQ multiplex PCR, the TCRdb table keeps only in-frame clones and is missing some. That table gives V, J and clone size, and the DNA gave D and trimming. The data show a few hundred thousand clones, approximately 89% seen once. The source of this sequence is a man aged 35-49 years who had recovered from COVID-19. The source material was peripheral blood. This chain uses TRBV9 with TRBJ2-2; 8 bases map to TRBD2. CDR3 nucleotide sequence: TGTGCCAGCAGCGAGAACCAGCGGGAGAGCACCGGGGAGCTGTTTTTT. It translates to CASSENQRESTGELFF.